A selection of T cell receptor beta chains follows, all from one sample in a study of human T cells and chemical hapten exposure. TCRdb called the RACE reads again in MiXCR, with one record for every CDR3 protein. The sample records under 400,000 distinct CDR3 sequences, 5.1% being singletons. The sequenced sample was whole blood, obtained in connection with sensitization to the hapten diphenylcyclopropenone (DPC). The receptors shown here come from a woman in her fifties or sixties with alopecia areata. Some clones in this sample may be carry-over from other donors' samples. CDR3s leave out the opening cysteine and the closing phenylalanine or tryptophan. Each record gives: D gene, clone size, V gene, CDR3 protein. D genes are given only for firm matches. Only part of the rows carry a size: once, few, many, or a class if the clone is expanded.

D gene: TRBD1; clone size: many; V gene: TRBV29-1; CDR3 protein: SVDGTAMYQETQY
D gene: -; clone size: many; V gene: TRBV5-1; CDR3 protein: ASSLNGGGTESGANVLT
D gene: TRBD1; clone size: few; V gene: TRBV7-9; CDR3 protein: ASSRTGGISHNEQF
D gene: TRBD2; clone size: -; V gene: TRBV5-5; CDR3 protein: ASSWTRELEQF
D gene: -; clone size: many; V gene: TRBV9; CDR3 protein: ASSAFTSDTQY
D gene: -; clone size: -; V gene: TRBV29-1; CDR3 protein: SVVQEAYEQY
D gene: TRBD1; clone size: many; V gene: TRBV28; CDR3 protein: ASSSRTGPFEQY
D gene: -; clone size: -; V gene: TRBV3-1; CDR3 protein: ASSQPGQINIQY
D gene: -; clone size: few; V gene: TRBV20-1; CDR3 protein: SARDAPWPLVRYNEQF
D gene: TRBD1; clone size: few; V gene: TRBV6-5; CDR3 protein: ASSVGGIYGYT
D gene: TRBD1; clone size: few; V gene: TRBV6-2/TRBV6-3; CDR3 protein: ASSSLTGALDQPQH
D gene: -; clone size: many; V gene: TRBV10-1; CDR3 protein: ASKGGQLIALH
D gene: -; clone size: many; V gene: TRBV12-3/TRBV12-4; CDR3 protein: ASTTFLEGDQPQH
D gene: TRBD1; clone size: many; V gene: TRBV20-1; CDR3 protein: SAPKQGRTEAF
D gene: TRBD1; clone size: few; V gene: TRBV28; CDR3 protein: ASSRLRQGGVQPQH
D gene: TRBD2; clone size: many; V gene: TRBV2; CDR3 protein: ASRGEVDTQY
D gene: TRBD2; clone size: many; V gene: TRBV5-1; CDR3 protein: ASSTTSGKETQY
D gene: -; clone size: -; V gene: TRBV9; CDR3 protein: ASSVGSLSSYNEQF
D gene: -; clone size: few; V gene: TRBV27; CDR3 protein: ASKGGNTIY
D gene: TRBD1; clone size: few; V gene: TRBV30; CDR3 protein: AWNVGAGGEKLF
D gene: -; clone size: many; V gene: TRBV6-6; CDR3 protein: ASSDRTGINQPQH
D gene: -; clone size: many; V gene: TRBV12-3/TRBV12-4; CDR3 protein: ASSLSRNYGYT
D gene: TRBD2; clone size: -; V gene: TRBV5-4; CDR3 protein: ASSLMTSGLSYEQY
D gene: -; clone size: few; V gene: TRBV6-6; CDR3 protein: ASSYSTRAPLSEQY
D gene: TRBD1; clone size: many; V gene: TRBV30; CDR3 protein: AWSVNRGRSVADTQY
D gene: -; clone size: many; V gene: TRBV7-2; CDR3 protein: ASSSSPYLETEAF
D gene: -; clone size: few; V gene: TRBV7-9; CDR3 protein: ASSPEGLEQY
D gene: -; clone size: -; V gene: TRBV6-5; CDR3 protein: ASRPSLAAQGTEAF
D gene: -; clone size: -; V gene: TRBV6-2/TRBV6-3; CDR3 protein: ASSYRLQNTEAF
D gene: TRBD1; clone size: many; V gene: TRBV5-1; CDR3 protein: ASSPSGTDYNSPLH
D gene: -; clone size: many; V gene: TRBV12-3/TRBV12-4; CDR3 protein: ASSLVGSHEQF
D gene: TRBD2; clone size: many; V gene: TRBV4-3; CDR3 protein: ASSQDRSGSGTQY
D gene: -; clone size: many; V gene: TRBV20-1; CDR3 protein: SARGRASEAF
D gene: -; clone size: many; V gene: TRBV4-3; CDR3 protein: ASSQDSNYGYT
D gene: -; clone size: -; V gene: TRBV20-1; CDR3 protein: SARLPPEQY
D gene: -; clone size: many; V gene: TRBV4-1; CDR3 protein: ASSPGAFVPRNTIY
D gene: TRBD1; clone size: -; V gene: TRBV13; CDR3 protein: ASSARTGDHEQY
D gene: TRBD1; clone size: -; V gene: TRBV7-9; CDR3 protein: ASSPSRGQGVETDTQY
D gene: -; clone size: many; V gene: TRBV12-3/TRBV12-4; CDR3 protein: ASSLTGLSTDTQY
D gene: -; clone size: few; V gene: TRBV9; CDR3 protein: ASSAGREAYGYT
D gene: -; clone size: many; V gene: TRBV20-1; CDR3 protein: SAPGTLPHTQY
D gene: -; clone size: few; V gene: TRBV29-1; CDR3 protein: SVAGSSNQPQH